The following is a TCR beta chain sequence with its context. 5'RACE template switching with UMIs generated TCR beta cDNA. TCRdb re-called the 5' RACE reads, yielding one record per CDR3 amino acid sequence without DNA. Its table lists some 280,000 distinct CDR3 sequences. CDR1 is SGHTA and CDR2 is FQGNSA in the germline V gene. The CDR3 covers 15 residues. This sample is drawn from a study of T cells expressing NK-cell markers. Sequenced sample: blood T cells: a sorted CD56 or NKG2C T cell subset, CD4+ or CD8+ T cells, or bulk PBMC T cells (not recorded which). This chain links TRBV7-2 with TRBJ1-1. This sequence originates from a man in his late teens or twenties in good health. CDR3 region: CASSLAGRAGTEAFF.